This T cell receptor beta chain is drawn from a study of CD8+CD57+ T cells in acquired aplastic anemia (dated by TCRdb to 2016 to 2018). General notes on the study: DNA extracted from sorted CD4+ and CD8+ cells had a mean of around 3 ug, with a range of roughly 0.18 to 27.4 ug. CD8+CD57+ expansion was defined as a frequency above the mean frequency observed in healthy subjects. The investigation overall reported the following: Between patients and healthy controls, no significant difference in CD8+ Simpson's diversity was found (P=0.060). Around 30 CD8+ CDR3 sequences were shared between patients and controls but appeared highly expressed in patients and within their immunodominant clones.

Patients chosen for sequencing had shown expansion of CD8+CD57+ cells by flow cytometry. Every patient had severe acquired aplastic anemia, diagnosed using the International Study of Aplastic Anemia and Agranulocytosis and Camitta criteria. At the time blood was sampled, none of the patients had received any therapy. The study deep-sequenced TCR repertoires of sorted CD4+ and CD8+ blood T cells from severe aplastic anemia patients and healthy subjects. Patients were enrolled under clinicaltrials.gov protocols 00001620, 01623167, 00001397, 00071045, 00081523 and 00961064 in the USA. Ficoll-Paque density gradient centrifugation was used to isolate peripheral blood mononuclear cells. Before DNA was extracted, CD4+ and CD8+ T cells were sorted using either FACS or magnetic beads. Genomic DNA served as template for TCR beta VDJ combination and CDR3 sequence profiling. TCR repertoire sequencing was run on an Illumina HiSeq 2000. The authors' analysis ran thus. TRBV/TRBJ rearrangement plots, CDR3 size and DJ length profiles, and Simpson's diversity index were used to evaluate the repertoires. The most abundant DNA sequence in the deep sequencing data was defined as the immunodominant clone. CDR3 amino acid sequences were checked for sharing across subjects and were also compared against the VDJdb database and published repertoires. TCRdb reprocessed the public reads (quality trimming at Q25 with fastp, clone calling with MiXCR) and kept in-frame beta chains. Identical CDR3 proteins give one entry, which carries the most common genes and DNA. The V and J calls shown here were made by TCRdb, not taken from the authors' results. This sample holds roughly 200,000 distinct CDR3 sequences; roughly 63% were observed only once. The top ten hold 40% to 50% of the sample.

Comments on this clonotype: Its antigen specificity is not known. No much larger clone exists at a distance of one base, and base qualities are not known.

V lost 1 base and J lost 5 bases; the stretch between them is 13 bases long. CDR1 SGHKS and CDR2 YYEKEE are derived from the germline V gene (reference sequence). Counted from cysteine to phenylalanine, this CDR3 has 14 amino acids. CDR3 DNA is the only sequence kept; it has 42 bases, read in frame from the first base. The chain links TRBV5-5 with TRBJ2-7, and the D gene may be TRBD2, 5 bases matching. Sequenced input: sorted CD4+, CD8+, or CD8+CD57+ T cells (not recorded which) from PBMCs. This receptor was identified in a human donor with aplastic anemia. The nucleotides read TGTGCCAGCAGCTTGTTGCCCAGAGGGAACGAGCAGTACTTC. Its product reads: CASSLLPRGNEQYF.